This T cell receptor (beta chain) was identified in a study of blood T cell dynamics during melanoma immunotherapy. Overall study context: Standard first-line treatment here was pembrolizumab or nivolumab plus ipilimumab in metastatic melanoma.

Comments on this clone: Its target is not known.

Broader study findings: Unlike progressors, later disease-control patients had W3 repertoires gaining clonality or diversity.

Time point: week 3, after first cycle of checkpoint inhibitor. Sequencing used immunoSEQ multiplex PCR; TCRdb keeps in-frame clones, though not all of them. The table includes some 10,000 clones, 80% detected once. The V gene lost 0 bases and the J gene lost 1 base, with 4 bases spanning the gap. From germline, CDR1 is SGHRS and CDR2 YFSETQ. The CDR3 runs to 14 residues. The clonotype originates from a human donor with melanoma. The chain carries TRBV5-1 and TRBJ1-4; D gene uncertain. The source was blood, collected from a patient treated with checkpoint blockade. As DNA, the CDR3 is TGCGCCAGCAGCTTGGGCAGAACTAATGAAAAACTGTTTTTT. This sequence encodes CASSLGRTNEKLFF. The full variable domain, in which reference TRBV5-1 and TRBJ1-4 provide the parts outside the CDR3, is KAGVTQTPRYLIKTRGQQVTLSCSPISGHRSVSWYQQTPGQGLQFLFEYFSETQRNKGNFPGRFSGRQFSNSRSEMNVSTLELGDSALYLCASSLGRTNEKLFFGSGTQLSVL.